These 10 T cell receptor beta chains were sequenced from one sample in a study of blood T cells in healthy people across ages. A J-beta primer mix and a sample-barcoded 5' primer were used in a second PCR of about 6 to 12 cycles. TCRdb called the 5' RACE reads again in MiXCR, with one record for every CDR3 protein. Seen here are 800,000 to 1,300,000 distinct CDR3 sequences, less than 25% observed once, and the top ten hold about 0.69%. These same records also appear under a second study, on T cells of mothers and their children.

The material sequenced was blood. The receptors stem from a girl aged 2-10 years in good health.

The chain links TRBV20-1 to TRBJ2-3, with D possibly matching TRBD2 (5 bases). The CDR3 runs to 15 residues. Germline loops: CDR1 DFQATT, CDR2 SNEGSKA (reference sequence). The ends were cut back, 6 bases at V and 0 bases at J, with 16 bases in the middle. The CDR3 loop reads CSAPGSLTSTDTQYF. In DNA, the CDR3 is TGCAGTGCCCCGGGGTCCCTCACTAGCACAGATACGCAGTATTTT.

This clonotype turned up a few times. The CDR3 bases are TGTGCCAGCAGCTTATTCGGGGGGGCGGAGACCCAGTACTTC. It yields the protein CASSLFGGAETQYF. V gene TRBV7-2 combines with J gene TRBJ2-5, with TRBD2 matching 8 bases. The germline V gene encodes CDR1 SGHTA and CDR2 FQGNSA. Trimming removed 2 bases from V and 5 bases from J; junction bases left unmatched: 4. The CDR3 spans 14 residues.

The chain links TRBV6-5 to TRBJ2-7; 7 bases line up with TRBD1. The V gene's germline CDR1 is MNHEY and CDR2 SVGAGI. J was trimmed by 5 bases and V by 6 bases; bases with no gene match: 4. The CDR3 contains 12 residues. The CDR3 bases are TGTGCCAGCAGCTGGGACAGCCACGAGCAGTACTTC. Its protein product is CASSWDSHEQYF.

The V call is TRBV15, the J call TRBJ2-5; D unclear. The better agreement between TRBJ2-1 and the DNA end casts doubt on the J call. CDR3 length equals 13 residues. Germline V gives CDR1 LNHNV, CDR2 YYDKDF (reference sequence). DNA for the CDR3: TGTGCCACCAGCAGAGGCAGATGGAATGAGCAGTTCTTC. This gives the protein CATSRGRWNEQFF.

This clonotype turned up a few times. This chain joins TRBV24-1 and TRBJ2-3; 8 nucleotides line up with TRBD2. The germline V gene encodes CDR1 KGHDR and CDR2 SFDVKD. The CDR3 spans 16 residues. With 1 base clipped from V and 4 bases from J, the junction kept 6 bases outside the gene matches. DNA of the CDR3: TGTGCCACCAGTGATTTCCCGCGGGAGGTTGCAGATACGCAGTATTTT. Translation: CATSDFPREVADTQYF.

The chain employs TRBV4-1 and TRBJ2-5; D might be TRBD2 (6 bases). This CDR3 is built from 12 residues. With 5 bases removed from V and 11 bases from J, the gap between germline ends came to 15 bases. Germline V gives CDR1 MGHRA, CDR2 YSYEKL. CDR3 loop: CASSGSREKQYF. In DNA form, the CDR3 reads TGCGCCAGCAGCGGGTCGCGGGAAAAGCAGTACTTC.

The rearrangement uses TRBV9 and TRBJ2-7, with D perhaps given as TRBD1 or TRBD2 (6 bases each). Germline V lookup: CDR1 SGDLS, CDR2 YYNGEE. This CDR3 comprises 14 residues. With 0 bases removed from V and 6 bases from J, the gap between germline ends came to 13 bases. The CDR3 DNA follows: TGTGCCAGCAGCGTAGTGGAAGGGGGGAGCGAGCAGTACTTC. This translates into CASSVVEGGSEQYF.

The rearrangement links TRBV28 to TRBJ2-7; TRBD2 agrees at 8 bases. J gave up 6 bases and V 5 bases, and 9 bases lay outside the gene matches. CDR1 MDHEN and CDR2 SYDVKM come from the germline V gene. The CDR3 loop spans 14 amino acids. DNA of the CDR3: TGTGCCAGCAGTCCTACTAGCGGAGTCTCCGAGCAGTACTTC. Translated: CASSPTSGVSEQYF. Together with reference TRBV28 and TRBJ2-7, the CDR3 gives the full variable domain: DVKVTQSSRYLVKRTGEKVFLECVQDMDHENMFWYRQDPGLGLRLIYFSYDVKMKEKGDIPEGYSVSREKKERFSLILESASTNQTSMYLCASSPTSGVSEQYFGPGTRLTVT.

This clonotype showed up many times. The gene calls are TRBV4-1 and TRBJ1-6; D gene ambiguous. The CDR3 is 12 residues long. The ends were cut back, 1 base at V and 8 bases at J, with 3 bases in the middle. Germline-derived CDR1 and CDR2 are MGHRA and YSYEKL. The CDR3 bases are TGCGCCAGCAGCCAAGGGGATTCACCCCTCCACTTT. Translating gives CASSQGDSPLHF.

This chain connects TRBV7-9 to TRBJ2-3, with 8 positions matching TRBD2. Germline V lookup: CDR1 SEHNR, CDR2 FQNEAQ (reference sequence). V was clipped by 5 bases and J by 6 bases; unmatched bases: 7. The CDR3 spans 14 residues. In DNA, the CDR3 is TGTGCCAGCAGCCCCCCGGGGGGGCGTGATACGCAGTATTTT. It translates to CASSPPGGRDTQYF.